Sequencing of this T cell receptor beta chain was carried out in a study of blood T cell repertoires in COVID-19. Study-wide context: Acute-phase and convalescent COVID-19 samples originated in the United States, Italy and Spain.

This CDR3 region has 23 residues. Germline CDR1 is LNHNV and CDR2 is YYDKDF (reference sequence). The V gene end was trimmed by 3 bases and the J gene end by 0 bases; junction bases not matched to a gene: 24. In the original workflow: Reference gene primer amplification gave nucleated cell count estimates. Clones were sequenced by immunoSEQ multiplex PCR, and TCRdb holds only the in-frame ones, with some missing. Clone size and V and J calls were adopted from that table, with D and trimming inferred from the DNA. The sample has 250,000 to 350,000 clones; roughly 87% are singletons. The sequenced sample was peripheral blood. This chain joins TRBV15 and TRBJ2-3; 10 bases align to TRBD2. The sequence derives from a man aged 18 to 29 with active or convalescent COVID-19. CDR3 bases: TGTGCCACCAGCAGGTGGGTCGGTCCCCTTTCTAGCGGGGGACCCGCTAGCACAGATACGCAGTATTTT. Its protein is CATSRWVGPLSSGGPASTDTQYF.